This T cell receptor beta chain was sequenced in a study of CD8+ T cells in alopecia areata. The germline V gene has CDR1 MDHEN and CDR2 SYDVKM. The CDR3 extends over 15 amino acids. V lost 7 bases and J lost 6, with 22 bases in between. The sample holds a few counts of this clone. Its specificity is unknown. General study results and limits: Besides other cells, scalp samples also yield sequences of resident alphabeta T cells from normal skin. Against the mouse data, patients shared TCRs less clearly, possibly for HLA reasons. Lesional scalp, especially alopecia totalis/universalis, showed higher clonality than normal scalp.

Sequencing templates came from extracted RNA that was reverse transcribed into cDNA. Profiling relied on immunoSEQ multiplex PCR, and the TCRdb table lists in-frame clones only, not all of them. In the table there are about 150,000 clones, 55% to 65% of which are singletons. This rearrangement joins TRBV28 to TRBJ2-7, with D possibly matching TRBD1 (6 bases). This sequence originates from a human donor in good health. The sample taken for sequencing was CD4+ T cells sorted from blood. The CDR3 sequence: CASTPPNRAPTEQYF. The CDR3 coding sequence is TGTGCCAGCACCCCGCCAAACAGGGCCCCCACCGAGCAGTACTTC.